Listed below are T cell receptor beta chains from one sample, sequenced in a study of shared clonotypes between healthy human individuals. TCRdb's copy holds only in-frame clones and misses some; the assay was immunoSEQ multiplex PCR. Of 2.3 million or so clones in the sample, more than 80% were seen once. Sequencing was carried out using naive CD4+ T cells from PBMCs. All receptors come from a man aged 18 to 35 in good health. Some clones in this sample may be carry-over from other donors' samples. The CDR3 runs from the conserved cysteine through the conserved F or W. The D gene is left open where the match is weak. Clone size is stated in some rows and not others, as once, few, many or a class when expanded.

.	.	TRBV27	16	TRBJ2-2	CASTKNHPSNTGELFF	TGTGCCAGCACCAAAAACCACCCGTCAAACACCGGGGAGCTGTTTTTT
.	.	TRBV10-2	16	TRBJ2-3	CASSGSILVSTDTQYF	TGCGCCAGCAGTGGTAGTATCCTAGTGAGCACAGATACGCAGTATTTT
.	.	TRBV25-1	14	TRBJ1-5	CASSERGPDQPQHF	TGTGCCAGCAGTGAACGGGGGCCCGATCAGCCCCAGCATTTT
.	.	TRBV9	13	TRBJ1-2	CASSPGSHYGYTF	TGTGCCAGCAGCCCGGGCAGCCACTATGGCTACACCTTC
.	TRBD2	TRBV6-5	14	TRBJ2-7	CASRKGLAPDEQYF	TGTGCCAGCAGAAAGGGACTAGCCCCTGACGAGCAGTACTTC
.	TRBD1	TRBV7-9	14	TRBJ1-1	CASSLQGGFTEAFF	TGTGCCAGCAGCTTACAGGGGGGGTTCACTGAAGCTTTCTTT
.	TRBD2	TRBV4-3	16	TRBJ2-3	CASSQGLAGGTDTQYF	TGCGCCAGCAGCCAAGGACTAGCGGGAGGCACAGATACGCAGTATTTT
.	TRBD1	TRBV27	14	TRBJ1-2	CASRGQGSSHGYTF	TGTGCCAGCCGCGGACAGGGCAGCTCTCACGGCTACACCTTC
.	.	TRBV10-3	15	TRBJ2-3	CAISDLHEGLDTQYF	TGTGCCATCAGTGATCTTCATGAGGGGCTCGATACGCAGTATTTT
.	.	TRBV25-1	15	TRBJ1-4	CASSPPGRDNEKLFF	TGTGCCAGCAGTCCGCCCGGCAGGGATAATGAAAAACTGTTTTTT
.	TRBD1	TRBV5-6	15	TRBJ1-4	CASSFTGGGNEKLFF	TGTGCCAGCAGCTTTACAGGGGGCGGGAATGAAAAACTGTTTTTT
.	.	TRBV18	16	TRBJ1-1	CASSPGNRGDGTEAFF	TGTGCCAGCTCACCGGGAAATCGCGGGGACGGCACTGAAGCTTTCTTT
.	.	TRBV23-1	15	TRBJ2-3	CASSHGVIRTDTQYF	TGCGCCAGCAGTCACGGGGTTATACGCACAGATACGCAGTATTTT
.	.	TRBV2	14	TRBJ1-5	CASSGVYSNQPQHF	TGTGCCAGCAGCGGGGTTTATAGCAATCAGCCCCAGCATTTT
.	TRBD1	TRBV23-1	22	TRBJ2-5	CASSQIGRGQGITGETQETQYF	TGCGCCAGCAGTCAAATCGGCAGGGGACAGGGAATTACGGGGGAGACCCAAGAGACCCAGTACTTC
.	TRBD1	TRBV7-2	14	TRBJ2-5	CASSPRTGMETQYF	TGTGCCAGCAGCCCGCGGACAGGGATGGAGACCCAGTACTTC
.	.	TRBV6-1	14	TRBJ1-5	CASRDRASNQPQHF	TGTGCCAGCAGGGACAGAGCAAGCAATCAGCCCCAGCATTTT
.	TRBD2	TRBV25-1	14	TRBJ2-1	CASALAGGPLEQFF	TGTGCCAGCGCTCTGGCGGGAGGGCCTCTGGAGCAGTTCTTC
.	.	TRBV18	12	TRBJ1-2	CASGTESYGYTF	TGTGCCAGCGGTACAGAGAGCTATGGCTACACCTTC
.	.	TRBV6-1	15	TRBJ2-1	CASSVGQQLYNEQFF	TGTGCCAGCAGTGTCGGACAGCAACTCTACAATGAGCAGTTCTTC
.	.	TRBV11-2	15	TRBJ2-3	CASSSQGAGTDTQYF	TGTGCCAGCAGCTCCCAAGGGGCCGGCACAGATACGCAGTATTTT
.	TRBD1	TRBV9	15	TRBJ1-2	CASSPRGQGTGGYTF	TGTGCCAGCAGCCCAAGGGGACAGGGGACCGGTGGCTACACCTTC
.	.	TRBV18	16	TRBJ2-1	CASSPPRFPDANEQFF	TGTGCCAGCTCACCACCTAGGTTCCCCGATGCTAATGAGCAGTTCTTC
.	.	TRBV5-1	14	TRBJ2-5	CASSGWTTQETQYF	TGCGCCAGCAGCGGATGGACTACCCAAGAGACCCAGTACTTC
.	.	TRBV19	18	TRBJ1-5	CASSIGFLRGLSNQPQHF	TGTGCCAGTAGTATAGGATTTTTAAGAGGATTAAGCAATCAGCCCCAGCATTTT
.	.	TRBV28	13	TRBJ1-3	CASSPPAGNTIYF	TGTGCCAGCAGCCCCCCGGCCGGAAACACCATATATTTT
.	.	TRBV7-6	16	TRBJ2-5	CASSSRLTSLGETQYF	TGTGCCAGCAGCTCACGCTTGACTAGTCTGGGGGAGACCCAGTACTTC
.	.	TRBV6-5	15	TRBJ1-6	CASSYSGLNNSPLHF	TGTGCCAGCAGTTACTCGGGGTTAAATAATTCACCCCTCCACTTT
.	.	TRBV29-1	12	TRBJ2-2	CSVEDDTGELFF	TGCAGCGTTGAAGATGATACCGGGGAGCTGTTTTTT
.	TRBD1	TRBV5-1	14	TRBJ2-1	CASSLGQGYNEQFF	TGCGCCAGCAGCTTGGGACAGGGCTACAATGAGCAGTTCTTC
.	TRBD1	TRBV28	17	TRBJ1-5	CASSIGGRGYSNQPQHF	TGTGCCAGCAGTATAGGGGGCAGGGGGTATAGCAATCAGCCCCAGCATTTT
few	.	TRBV11-2	13	TRBJ1-1	CASSLDLVPQAFF	TGTGCCAGCAGCTTAGATCTGGTCCCCCAAGCTTTCTTT
.	TRBD2	TRBV5-8	14	TRBJ2-5	CATLAGGRQETQYF	TGTGCCACCCTAGCGGGCGGAAGACAAGAGACCCAGTACTTC
.	TRBD1	TRBV29-1	13	TRBJ1-4	CSVRDRGHEKLFF	TGCAGCGTCCGGGACAGGGGGCATGAAAAACTGTTTTTT
few	.	TRBV2	12	TRBJ1-1	CARGQINTEAFF	TGTGCCAGAGGACAGATTAACACTGAAGCTTTCTTT
.	.	TRBV7-8	13	TRBJ1-4	CASSLVGNEKLFF	TGTGCCAGCAGCTTAGTAGGGAATGAAAAACTGTTTTTT
.	.	TRBV7-2	15	TRBJ2-1	CASSLGTDPYNEQFF	TGTGCCAGCAGCTTAGGGACAGATCCCTACAATGAGCAGTTCTTC
.	.	TRBV19	16	TRBJ1-1	CASTPIPGRANTEAFF	TGTGCCAGTACCCCTATTCCGGGCAGGGCGAACACTGAAGCTTTCTTT
.	TRBD2	TRBV5-1	14	TRBJ2-3	CASSSTSVPDTQYF	TGCGCCAGCAGCTCGACTAGCGTCCCAGATACGCAGTATTTT
.	.	TRBV7-9	11	TRBJ1-4	CASSANEKLFF	TGTGCCAGCAGCGCGAATGAAAAACTGTTTTTT
.	TRBD2	TRBV9	15	TRBJ2-1	CASSGRDYPYNEQFF	TGTGCCAGCAGCGGCCGGGACTACCCGTACAATGAGCAGTTCTTC
.	.	TRBV5-1	13	TRBJ2-4	CASSFGPGTHYYF	.
.	TRBD1	TRBV18	17	TRBJ2-3	CASSSRQGARLTDTQYF	TGTGCCAGCTCATCCCGACAGGGGGCTAGGTTGACAGATACGCAGTATTTT
.	.	TRBV4-3	15	TRBJ2-2	CASSQDRSNTGELFF	TGCGCCAGCAGCCAAGATAGATCGAACACCGGGGAGCTGTTTTTT
.	TRBD1	TRBV7-2	17	TRBJ2-7	CASSLLPPTGASYEQYF	TGTGCCAGCAGCTTATTACCTCCTACAGGGGCCTCCTACGAGCAGTACTTC
.	.	TRBV29-1	16	TRBJ2-7	CSVGVRLTAVLYEQYF	TGCAGCGTTGGGGTTAGATTGACAGCGGTGCTATACGAGCAGTACTTC
.	TRBD1	TRBV5-1	18	TRBJ1-2	CATRTTGTDPNLYYGYTF	TGCGCCACCAGAACGACCGGGACAGACCCTAATCTCTACTATGGCTACACCTTC
.	TRBD1	TRBV6-1	15	TRBJ1-3	CASSPRDRAGNTIYF	TGTGCCAGCAGCCCCAGGGACAGGGCTGGAAACACCATATATTTT
.	TRBD1	TRBV28	16	TRBJ1-5	CASRPRQGGGRQPQHF	TGTGCCAGCAGGCCGCGGCAGGGGGGGGGCCGTCAGCCCCAGCATTTT